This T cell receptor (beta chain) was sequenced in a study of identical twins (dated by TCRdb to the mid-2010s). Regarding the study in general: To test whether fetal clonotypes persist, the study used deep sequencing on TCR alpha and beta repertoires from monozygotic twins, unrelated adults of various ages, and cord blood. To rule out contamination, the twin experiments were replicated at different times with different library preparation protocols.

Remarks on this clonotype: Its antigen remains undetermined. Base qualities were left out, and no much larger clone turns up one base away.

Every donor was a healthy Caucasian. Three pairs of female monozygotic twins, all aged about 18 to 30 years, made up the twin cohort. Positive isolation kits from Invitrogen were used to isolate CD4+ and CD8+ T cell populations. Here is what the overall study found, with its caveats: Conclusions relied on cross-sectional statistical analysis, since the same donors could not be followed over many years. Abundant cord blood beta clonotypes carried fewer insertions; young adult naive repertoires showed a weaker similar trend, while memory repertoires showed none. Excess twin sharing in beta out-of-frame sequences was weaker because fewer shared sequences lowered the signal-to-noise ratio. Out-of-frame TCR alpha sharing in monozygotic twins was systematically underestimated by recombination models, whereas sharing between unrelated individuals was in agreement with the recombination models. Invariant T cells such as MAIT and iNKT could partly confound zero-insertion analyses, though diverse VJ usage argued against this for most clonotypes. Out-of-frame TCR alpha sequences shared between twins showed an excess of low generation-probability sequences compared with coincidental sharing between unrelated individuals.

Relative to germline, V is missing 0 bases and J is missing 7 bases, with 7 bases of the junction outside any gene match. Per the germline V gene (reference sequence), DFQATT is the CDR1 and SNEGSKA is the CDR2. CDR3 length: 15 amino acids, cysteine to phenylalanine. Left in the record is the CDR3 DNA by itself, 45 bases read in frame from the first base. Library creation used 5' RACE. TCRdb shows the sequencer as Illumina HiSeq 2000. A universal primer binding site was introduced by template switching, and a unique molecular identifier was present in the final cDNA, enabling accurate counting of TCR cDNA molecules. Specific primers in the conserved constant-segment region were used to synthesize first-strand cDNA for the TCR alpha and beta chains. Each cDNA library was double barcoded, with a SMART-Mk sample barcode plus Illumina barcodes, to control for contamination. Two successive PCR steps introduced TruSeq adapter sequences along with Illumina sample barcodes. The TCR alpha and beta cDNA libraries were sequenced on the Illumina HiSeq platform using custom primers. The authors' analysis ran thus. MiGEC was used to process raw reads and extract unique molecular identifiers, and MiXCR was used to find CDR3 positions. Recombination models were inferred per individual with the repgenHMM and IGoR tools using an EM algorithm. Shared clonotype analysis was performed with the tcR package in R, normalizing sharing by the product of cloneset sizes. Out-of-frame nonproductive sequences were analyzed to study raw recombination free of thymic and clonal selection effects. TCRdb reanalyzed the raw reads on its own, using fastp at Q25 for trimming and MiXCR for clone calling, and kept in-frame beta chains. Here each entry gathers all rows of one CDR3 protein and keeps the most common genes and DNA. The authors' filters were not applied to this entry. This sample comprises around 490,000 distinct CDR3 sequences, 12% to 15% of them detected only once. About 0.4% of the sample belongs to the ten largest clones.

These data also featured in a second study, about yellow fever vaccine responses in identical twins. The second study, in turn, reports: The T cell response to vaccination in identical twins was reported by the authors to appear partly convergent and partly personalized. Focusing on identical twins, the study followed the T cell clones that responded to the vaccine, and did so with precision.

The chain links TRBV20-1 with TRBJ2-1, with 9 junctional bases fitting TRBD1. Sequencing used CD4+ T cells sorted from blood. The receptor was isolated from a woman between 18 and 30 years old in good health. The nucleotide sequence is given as TGCAGTGCTAGAGATGGAGGGACAGGGAGTAATGAGCAGTTCTTC. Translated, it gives CSARDGGTGSNEQFF.